These T cell receptor beta chains were read from a single sample in a study of blood T cell repertoires in COVID-19. Profiled with immunoSEQ multiplex PCR; TCRdb holds only in-frame clones, not every one. The sample yields more than 250,000 clones, over 80% seen once. The sequenced material came from peripheral blood. These receptors all come from a man aged 55 to 70 who had recovered from COVID-19. Both conserved end residues are part of each CDR3. D genes are given only for firm matches. Part of the rows lack a size; the others show once, few, many or a class for expanded clones.

len	abundance	d_gene	v_gene	j_gene	CDR3nt	CDR3aa
13	few	TRBD1	TRBV15	TRBJ1-2	TGTGCCACCAGCAGAAACAGGGGAGATGGCTACACCTTC	CATSRNRGDGYTF
16	NA	TRBD2	TRBV27	TRBJ2-5	TGTGCCAGCAGTTTATCTGGCGGGGGGGCCCCAGAGACCCAGTACTTC	CASSLSGGGAPETQYF
14	NA	TRBD1	TRBV20-1	TRBJ2-5	TGCAGTGCTAGTGGGCAGGGGGCACAAGAGACCCAGTACTTC	CSASGQGAQETQYF
15	NA	NA	TRBV7-9	TRBJ2-7	TGTGCCAGCAGCCCTAGCAAGCGCAGAACTTACGAGCAGTACTTC	CASSPSKRRTYEQYF
15	NA	TRBD2	TRBV30	TRBJ2-5	TGTGCCTGGAGTGCCGGGACTAGTGGGATAGAGACCCAGTACTTC	CAWSAGTSGIETQYF
15	many	TRBD1	TRBV14	TRBJ1-6	TGTGCCAGCAGCCCTGGACAGGGTTGGAATTCACCCCTCCACTTT	CASSPGQGWNSPLHF
15	NA	NA	TRBV20-1	TRBJ2-2	TGCAGTGCTAGTATTAGCGCTATTGACACCGGGGAGCTGTTTTTT	CSASISAIDTGELFF
15	NA	NA	TRBV9	TRBJ1-5	TGTGCCAGCAGCGTGGGCTTGTTGGGCAATCAGCCCCAGCATTTT	CASSVGLLGNQPQHF
13	NA	NA	TRBV28	TRBJ2-1	TGTGCCAGCAGTCCCGGGGGTTTTGCTGAGCAGTTCTTC	CASSPGGFAEQFF
14	NA	NA	TRBV5-1	TRBJ2-3	TGCGCCAGCAGCTGGAGCGGTCGTAGAGATACGCAGTATTTT	CASSWSGRRDTQYF
15	NA	TRBD2	TRBV5-4	TRBJ2-1	TGTGCCAGCAGCTTGTTGGGGACTAGCGGAAATGAGCAGTTCTTC	CASSLLGTSGNEQFF
15	NA	NA	TRBV6-5	TRBJ1-1	TGTGCCAGCAGCAACTTGAGAGTTGGGAACACTGAAGCTTTCTTT	CASSNLRVGNTEAFF
15	NA	NA	TRBV9	TRBJ1-5	TGTGCCAGCAGCGTCAACGGACAGAGAAATCAGCCCCAGCATTTT	CASSVNGQRNQPQHF
17	NA	NA	TRBV4-1	TRBJ2-6	TGCGCCAGCAGCCAAGACTGGCGGACATCTGGGGCCAACGTCCTGACTTTC	CASSQDWRTSGANVLTF
15	NA	TRBD1	TRBV7-7	TRBJ2-7	TGTGCTAGCAGCCCCGGACAGGGTGGATCCTACGAGCAGTACTTC	CASSPGQGGSYEQYF
15	NA	TRBD1	TRBV5-1	TRBJ2-3	TGCGCCAGCAGCTTGAGACAGGGGGCCGCAGATACGCAGTATTTT	CASSLRQGAADTQYF
15	NA	TRBD1	TRBV6-2/TRBV6-3	TRBJ1-2	TGTGCCAGCAGTTTCCGGACAGGGGGACTTGCTGGCTACACCTTC	CASSFRTGGLAGYTF
13	NA	TRBD2	TRBV12-3/TRBV12-4	TRBJ2-5	TGTGCCAGCAGGGGGACTAGTTCATGGACCCAGTACTTC	CASRGTSSWTQYF
14	NA	NA	TRBV6-1	TRBJ1-5	TGTGCCAGCAGTGAGAGACGGGGCAATCAGCCCCAGCATTTT	CASSERRGNQPQHF
14	NA	NA	TRBV7-8	TRBJ2-5	TGTGCCAGCAGCCTACGACGGACACAAGAGACCCAGTACTTC	CASSLRRTQETQYF
15	NA	NA	TRBV12-5	TRBJ2-5	TGTGCTAGTGGTTTAGGGACAACATTGGGGGAGACCCAGTACTTC	CASGLGTTLGETQYF
16	NA	TRBD2	TRBV5-1	TRBJ2-7	TGCGCCAGCAGCTTGCGTGCTAGCGGGAGTCTAGGCGAGCAGTACTTC	CASSLRASGSLGEQYF
19	NA	TRBD1	TRBV27	TRBJ1-1	TGTGCCAGCAGTTTCCGTACCTCCGGGACAGGGTCTTTGAACACTGAAGCTTTCTTT	CASSFRTSGTGSLNTEAFF
14	NA	NA	TRBV7-9	TRBJ1-1	TGTGCCAGCAGCCCCCTCGGGATGCTCGCTGAAGCTTTCTTT	CASSPLGMLAEAFF
15	NA	NA	TRBV19	TRBJ1-6	TGTGCCAGTAGTGATAGGGGTTCCTATAATTCACCCCTCCACTTT	CASSDRGSYNSPLHF
18	NA	NA	TRBV5-1	TRBJ1-6	TGCGCCAGCAGCCAGGGCCACCTCACAAGCTCCTATAATTCACCCCTCCACTTT	CASSQGHLTSSYNSPLHF